The 17 T cell receptor beta chains below all came from one sample that was sequenced in a study of Ad26.COV2.S vaccination and SARS-CoV-2 variants. The protocol was immunoSEQ multiplex PCR, while the TCRdb copy is restricted to in-frame clones and leaves out a portion. The sample includes 450,000 to 550,000 clones, roughly nine tenths of them seen just once. Regarding treatment: around 19 received Ad26.COV2.S at low or high dose, single or two shots; several received placebo; per-sample allocation not given. The study sampled participants on day 63 after the first vaccine or placebo injection. This specimen consisted of peripheral blood, obtained in a trial of Ad26.COV2.S vaccine versus placebo. The receptors come from a person aged 18-60 years who received the Ad26.COV2.S COVID-19 vaccine or a placebo.

The chain joins TRBV9 to TRBJ1-6; D remains unclear. CDR1 and CDR2 from the germline V gene are SGDLS and YYNGEE. Trimming removed 0 bases at V and 8 bases at J, with 6 bases between. The CDR3 consists of 13 residues. Written as DNA, the CDR3 is TGTGCCAGCAGCGTAGGCAAGGATTCACCCCTCCACTTT. Translation gives CASSVGKDSPLHF.

The chain employs TRBV19 and TRBJ2-1, with 11 nucleotides matching TRBD2. Germline lookup yields CDR1 LNHDA and CDR2 SQIVND (reference sequence). The ends lost 4 bases at V and 8 bases at J; junction bases unmatched: 7. This CDR3 spans 15 amino acids. In DNA, the CDR3 is TGTGCCAGTAGTACCCGGACTAGCGGGCGTGATGAGCAGTTCTTC. It translates to CASSTRTSGRDEQFF. The full variable domain, completed using reference TRBV19 and TRBJ2-1, is DGGITQSPKYLFRKEGQNVTLSCEQNLNHDAMYWYRQDPGQGLRLIYYSQIVNDFQKGDIAEGYSVSREKKESFPLTVTSAQKNPTAFYLCASSTRTSGRDEQFFGPGTRLTVL.

This clone was detected only once. V usage is TRBV4-3 and J usage is TRBJ2-5; D is uncertain. Germline values: CDR1 LGHNA, CDR2 YSLEER. This CDR3 has 16 amino acids. Trimming took off 0 bases at V and 2 bases at J, with 13 bases between the two ends. In nucleotides, the CDR3 is TGCGCCAGCAGCCAAGATGTTCGACGGTCACAAGAGACCCAGTACTTC. Encoded protein: CASSQDVRRSQETQYF.

This chain uses TRBV5-1 with TRBJ2-3, with 8 bases identical to TRBD2. With V trimmed by 2 bases and J by 8 bases, 4 bases remained unmatched. The CDR3 has 13 amino acids. CDR1 SGHRS and CDR2 YFSETQ come from the germline V gene. The CDR3 loop reads CASSFTSGGTQYF. CDR3 nucleotides: TGCGCCAGCAGCTTTACTAGCGGAGGTACGCAGTATTTT.

This chain links TRBV19 with TRBJ1-6; D is possibly TRBD1 (6 bases). The V gene's germline CDR1 is LNHDA and CDR2 SQIVND (reference sequence). Trimming cost V 9 bases and J 7 bases, with 19 bases left between them. The CDR3 totals 15 residues. This CDR3 reads CASTGTTSGNSPLHF. DNA of the CDR3: TGTGCCAGCACCGGGACAACCAGTGGAAATTCACCCCTCCACTTT.

The rearrangement uses TRBV2 and TRBJ2-1; D is possibly TRBD1 (5 bases). Trimming pared 5 bases from V and 5 bases from J, leaving 19 bases between. The CDR3 covers 16 residues. Per the germline V gene, CDR1 is SNHLY and CDR2 is FYNNEI. The CDR3: CASSPTRQIGNNEQFF. The CDR3 DNA reads TGTGCCAGCAGTCCAACTCGACAGATTGGCAACAATGAGCAGTTCTTC. The variable domain in full, completed from reference TRBV2 and TRBJ2-1, reads EPEVTQTPSHQVTQMGQEVILRCVPISNHLYFYWYRQILGQKVEFLVSFYNNEISEKSEIFDDQFSVERPDGSNFTLKIRSTKLEDSAMYFCASSPTRQIGNNEQFFGPGTRLTVL.

The sample holds a few counts of this clone. The chain has TRBV28 and TRBJ1-2, with D possibly TRBD1 on 6 matching bases. V dropped 6 bases and J dropped 4 bases, with 21 bases sitting between them. The CDR3 extends over 16 amino acids. Germline lookup yields CDR1 MDHEN and CDR2 SYDVKM. The CDR3 nucleotides read TGTGCCAGCAGCCCCAGGGGTTGGGGTAGGCCCTATGGCTACACCTTC. Translated: CASSPRGWGRPYGYTF.

This rearrangement joins TRBV15 to TRBJ2-1; TRBD2 is a possible D gene (6 bases). Trimming stripped 1 base from V and 8 bases from J, with 15 bases between. There are 15 residues in the CDR3. Germline V gives CDR1 LNHNV, CDR2 YYDKDF (reference sequence). CDR3 sequence (DNA): TGTGCCACCAGCAGAGTGGTAGGACGGGAGTATGAGCAGTTCTTC. Its translation: CATSRVVGREYEQFF.

The chain combines TRBV12-2 with TRBJ1-6; the table calls TRBD1, which could not be checked here. TRBV12-2 is assigned pseudogene status. The CDR3 sequence is 15 residues long. The CDR3 is CASRLEDRGESPLHF. In nucleotides, the CDR3 is TGTGCAAGTCGCTTAGAGGACAGGGGAGAATCACCCCTCCACTTT.

V usage is TRBV7-8 and J usage is TRBJ1-4; TRBD1 agrees at 7 bases. Germline CDR1 SGHVS, CDR2 FQNEAQ. V shed 5 bases and J 4 bases; nucleotides not matched to a gene: 10. This CDR3 is built from 16 residues. The CDR3 DNA reads TGTGCCAGCAGCCGCGACAGGGCTTTGGGTAATGAAAAACTGTTTTTT. Translating it yields CASSRDRALGNEKLFF.

As to this clone: A much bigger clone sits one base away, suggesting this may be a read error. The chain couples TRBV7-8 to TRBJ2-7; TRBD1 matches 10 bases. The germline V gene encodes CDR1 SGHVS and CDR2 FQNEAQ. V trimming: 6 bases; J trimming: 2 bases; junction bases outside the gene matches: 7. The CDR3 loop spans 15 amino acids. The DNA for the CDR3 is TGTGCCAGCAGTTTTACCGGGACAGGGGCCTACGAGCAGTACTTC. Amino acid sequence: CASSFTGTGAYEQYF.

The J gene is TRBJ2-3, the V gene TRBV7-8; 10 nucleotides match TRBD2. Trimming took 5 bases from V and 11 from J; bases not matched to a gene: 7. Looked up from germline, CDR1 is SGHVS and CDR2 is FQNEAQ. The CDR3 is 13 amino acids. DNA for the CDR3: TGTGCCAGCAGCCCAACAGGACTAGCGGAGCAGTATTTT. Translated: CASSPTGLAEQYF.

The V call is TRBV28, the J call TRBJ1-2; possible D gene TRBD1, 6 bases. Germline CDR1 and CDR2: MDHEN and SYDVKM. Trimming stripped 6 bases from V and 0 bases from J, with 14 bases between. CDR3 length: 15 residues. Here the CDR3 DNA reads TGTGCCAGCAGCCATACAGGGATTCCTAACTATGGCTACACCTTC. This codes for CASSHTGIPNYGYTF.

V gene TRBV28 combines with J gene TRBJ1-4; D gene uncertain. In germline, CDR1 is MDHEN, CDR2 SYDVKM. This CDR3 contains 14 residues. Trimming took 3 bases from V and 8 from J, leaving 13 bases between them. The CDR3 region has the DNA TGTGCCAGCAGTTTCAAAGGTCTTCGGGAAAAACTGTTTTTT. Translating it yields CASSFKGLREKLFF.

The rearrangement links TRBV7-9 to TRBJ1-1; D is ambiguous. Germline CDR1 is SEHNR and CDR2 is FQNEAQ (reference sequence). Between the trimmed V and J ends, which lost 1 base and 3 bases, there was a span of 12 bases. The CDR3 is made up of 15 amino acids. CDR3: CASSLGIGRHTEAFF. For the CDR3, the DNA is TGTGCCAGCAGCTTAGGTATCGGAAGACACACTGAAGCTTTCTTT.

The chain is built from TRBV7-9 and TRBJ2-4; 13 bases are shared with TRBD2. Germline CDR1 and CDR2: SEHNR and FQNEAQ (reference sequence). V gave up 2 bases and J gave up 0 bases; unmatched junction bases: 4. This CDR3 region has 18 residues. The CDR3 loop reads CASSLRTSGSEAKNIQYF. CDR3 in DNA: TGTGCCAGCAGCTTAAGGACTAGCGGGAGTGAAGCCAAAAACATTCAGTACTTC.

The V gene is TRBV7-9, the J gene TRBJ2-1; no reliable D call. Germline values: CDR1 SEHNR, CDR2 FQNEAQ (reference sequence). V lost 0 bases to trimming and J lost 3 bases, with 0 bases between them. The CDR3 spans 12 residues. In DNA, the CDR3 is TGTGCCAGCAGCTTAGCCTACAATGAGCAGTTCTTC. Translation gives CASSLAYNEQFF.